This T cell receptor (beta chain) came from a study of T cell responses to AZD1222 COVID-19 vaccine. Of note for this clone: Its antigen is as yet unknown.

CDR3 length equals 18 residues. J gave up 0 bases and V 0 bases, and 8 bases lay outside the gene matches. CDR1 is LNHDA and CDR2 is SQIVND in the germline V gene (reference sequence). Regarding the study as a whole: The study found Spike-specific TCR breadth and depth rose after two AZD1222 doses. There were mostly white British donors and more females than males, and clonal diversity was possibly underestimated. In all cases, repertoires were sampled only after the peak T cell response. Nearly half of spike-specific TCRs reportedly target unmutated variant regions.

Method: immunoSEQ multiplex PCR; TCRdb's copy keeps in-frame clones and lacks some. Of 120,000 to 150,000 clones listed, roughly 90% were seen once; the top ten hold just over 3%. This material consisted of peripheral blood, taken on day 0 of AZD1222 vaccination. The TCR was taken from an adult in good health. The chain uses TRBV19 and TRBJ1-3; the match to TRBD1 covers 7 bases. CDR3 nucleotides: TGTGCCAGTAGTATAGACCAAAGGACAGGAGGCTCTGGAAACACCATATATTTT. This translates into CASSIDQRTGGSGNTIYF. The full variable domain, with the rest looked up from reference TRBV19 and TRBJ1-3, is DGGITQSPKYLFRKEGQNVTLSCEQNLNHDAMYWYRQDPGQGLRLIYYSQIVNDFQKGDIAEGYSVSREKKESFPLTVTSAQKNPTAFYLCASSIDQRTGGSGNTIYFGEGSWLTVV.